This T cell receptor (beta chain) was identified in a study of identical twins. Whole-study results and caveats: Beta out-of-frame sequences displayed a weaker excess of sharing between twins.

TCRdb reprocessed the 5' RACE reads with MiXCR, giving one entry per CDR3 protein. Of approximately 700,000 distinct CDR3 sequences in the sample, 5.5% to 7.5% were seen once. Germline trimming cut 6 bases from V and 5 bases from J; bases unmatched to any gene: 9. This CDR3 is 15 amino acids long. Germline V gene data show CDR1 as SNHLY and CDR2 as FYNNEI. Turning to this clonotype: Its specificity is unknown.

This receptor was taken from a man aged 18 to 35 in good health. V usage is TRBV2 and J usage is TRBJ2-1; 8 bases are a match to TRBD1. Sequencing was carried out using naive T cells sorted from blood. CDR3 residues: CASRKGTGVHNEQFF. CDR3 DNA: TGTGCCAGCAGAAAAGGGACAGGCGTTCACAATGAGCAGTTCTTC. The full variable domain, its missing parts supplied by reference TRBV2 and TRBJ2-1, is EPEVTQTPSHQVTQMGQEVILRCVPISNHLYFYWYRQILGQKVEFLVSFYNNEISEKSEIFDDQFSVERPDGSNFTLKIRSTKLEDSAMYFCASRKGTGVHNEQFFGPGTRLTVL.